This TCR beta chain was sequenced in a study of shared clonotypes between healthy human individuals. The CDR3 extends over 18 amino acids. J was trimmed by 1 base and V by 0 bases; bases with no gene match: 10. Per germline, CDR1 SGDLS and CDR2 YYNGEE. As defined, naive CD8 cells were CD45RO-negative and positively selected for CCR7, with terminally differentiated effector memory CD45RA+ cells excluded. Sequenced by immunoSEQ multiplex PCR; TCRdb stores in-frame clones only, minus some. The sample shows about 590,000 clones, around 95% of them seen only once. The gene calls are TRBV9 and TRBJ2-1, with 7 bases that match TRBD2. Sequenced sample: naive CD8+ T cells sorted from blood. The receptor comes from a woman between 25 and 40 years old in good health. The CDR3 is CASSVASSGGRSYNEQFF. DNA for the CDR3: TGTGCCAGCAGCGTAGCAAGTTCTGGCGGGAGATCCTACAATGAGCAGTTCTTC.